These 13 T cell receptor beta chains originate from one sample sequenced in a study of T cells in Graves' hyperthyroidism and ophthalmopathy. TCR beta CDR3 region amplification was performed from RNA transcripts. The TCR CDR3 was amplified in a first-round RT-PCR using the HTBI primer set. A single record per CDR3 protein comes from TCRdb applying MiXCR to the multiplex PCR reads. The sample includes 250,000 or so distinct CDR3 sequences, about 14% of them seen just once. Sample: blood. Receptors were obtained from a middle-aged woman with Graves' hyperthyroidism that later progressed to Graves' ophthalmopathy.

This clonotype occurred many times. The chain employs TRBV2 and TRBJ1-5; the match to TRBD1 covers 7 bases. The CDR3 is 15 amino acids. J was trimmed by 5 bases and V by 1 base; bases with no gene match: 5. Germline V gene sequence: CDR1 SNHLY, CDR2 FYNNEI. This CDR3 reads CASSEDRGRHQPQHF. CDR3 DNA: TGTGCCAGCAGTGAAGACAGGGGCCGACATCAGCCCCAGCATTTT.

V gene TRBV28 combines with J gene TRBJ1-2; D is possibly TRBD1 (5 bases). The CDR3 covers 16 residues. CDR1 MDHEN and CDR2 SYDVKM come from the germline V gene. V was shortened by 5 bases and J by 3 bases, with 19 bases between the two germline ends. The CDR3 nucleotides read TGTGCCAGCAGTCCGTTCGGGGCCGCCGTTTACTATGGCTACACCTTC. Translated, it gives CASSPFGAAVYYGYTF.

This clonotype was seen repeatedly, ten times or more. V and J are TRBV12-3 or TRBV12-4 and TRBJ1-6, with TRBD1 identical over 8 bases. V lost 6 bases, J lost 7 bases, and 8 bases stayed unmatched. The CDR3 is made up of 15 amino acids. The CDR3 region is CASRTGTGTNSPLHF. The CDR3 region has the DNA TGTGCCAGCAGGACCGGGACAGGCACCAATTCACCCCTCCACTTT.

This clonotype came up many times. This chain connects TRBV12-5 to TRBJ1-1; D may be TRBD1 (5 bases). The CDR3 loop spans 14 amino acids. V lost 1 base, J lost 1 base, and 7 bases lay in between. Germline CDR1 and CDR2: LGHNT and FRNRAP. The DNA for the CDR3 is TGTGCTAGTGGTTTGGGGCAGGGGAACACTGAAGCTTTCTTT. Encoded protein: CASGLGQGNTEAFF.

V and J are TRBV12-3 or TRBV12-4 and TRBJ1-5; D is unresolved. Trimming took off 7 bases at V and 7 bases at J, with 17 bases between the two ends. This CDR3 has 14 residues. The CDR3 nucleotides are TGTGCCAGCAACACGGACTCAGGATGGCAGCCCCAGCATTTT. This encodes CASNTDSGWQPQHF.

Ten or more counts support this clonotype. The chain combines TRBV6-1 with TRBJ2-5; 9 positions match TRBD1. The CDR3 totals 15 residues. The V gene end was trimmed by 6 bases and the J gene end by 1 base; junction bases not matched to a gene: 6. Germline CDR1 is MNHNS and CDR2 is SASEGT. The CDR3 region is CASRGADRGQETQYF. DNA of the CDR3: TGTGCCAGCAGGGGAGCGGACAGGGGCCAAGAGACCCAGTACTTC.

This clonotype was recorded at least ten times. This sequence joins TRBV28 and TRBJ1-2; 7 bases fit TRBD1. The CDR3 runs 12 residues. With V trimmed by 6 bases and J by 5 bases, 3 bases remained unmatched. Germline values: CDR1 MDHEN, CDR2 SYDVKM. The CDR3 is CASRDRPYGYTF. Written as DNA, the CDR3 is TGTGCCAGCAGGGACAGGCCTTATGGCTACACCTTC.

This clonotype was found many times. The rearrangement links TRBV28 to TRBJ2-7; 9 nucleotides agree with TRBD2. Germline loops: CDR1 MDHEN, CDR2 SYDVKM. The CDR3 spans 17 residues. V trimming: 4 bases; J trimming: 6 bases; junction bases outside the gene matches: 16. CDR3: CASSSRSLAGVASEQYF. For the CDR3, the DNA is TGTGCCAGCAGTTCACGATCTTTAGCGGGAGTAGCTTCCGAGCAGTACTTC.

The table lists this clonotype with a few counts. The chain carries TRBV3-1 and TRBJ2-2; D possibly corresponds to TRBD2 (5 bases). CDR1 is LGHDT, CDR2 YNNKEL, per germline (reference sequence). V lost 4 bases, J lost 1 base, and 16 bases lay in between. This CDR3 is built from 17 residues. The CDR3 loop is CASSLRRESQNTGELFF. The CDR3 DNA follows: TGTGCCAGCAGCCTGAGAAGGGAGTCCCAGAACACCGGGGAGCTGTTTTTT.

This clonotype was found many times. The chain uses TRBV10-3 and TRBJ2-7; D is ambiguous. V dropped 5 bases and J dropped 4 bases, with 9 bases sitting between them. The CDR3 is made up of 12 amino acids. The germline V gene encodes CDR1 ENHRY and CDR2 SYGVKD. CDR3 DNA sequence: TGTGCCATCAGTTCGACCGTTTACGAGCAGTACTTC. Protein product: CAISSTVYEQYF.

The V gene is TRBV30, the J gene TRBJ1-6; 7 bases align to TRBD1. The CDR3 runs to 16 residues. The junction had 3 bases not matched to a gene; V was cut back by 0 bases and J by 1 base. Germline-derived CDR1 and CDR2 are GTSNPN and SVGIG (reference sequence). In nucleotides, the CDR3 is TGTGCCTGGAGTGTAGGGGGCTTGTCCTATAATTCACCCCTCCACTTT. Amino acids: CAWSVGGLSYNSPLHF.

This clonotype turned up a few times. This may arise from a read error, as a much more abundant clone is one base away. The gene calls are TRBV28 and TRBJ1-1; the match to TRBD1 covers 8 bases. Germline trimming cut 6 bases from V and 4 bases from J; bases unmatched to any gene: 10. The CDR3 consists of 15 residues. Germline V lookup: CDR1 MDHEN, CDR2 SYDVKM. Written as DNA, the CDR3 is TGTGCCAGCAGCGCGAGGGACAGGAGGAGCACTGAAGCTTTCTTT. As protein: CASSARDRRSTEAFF.

This clonotype showed up many times. The chain uses TRBV19 and TRBJ2-7; 10 bases map to TRBD2. V was pared by 3 bases and J by 2 bases, with 4 bases of the junction left unmatched. Germline-derived CDR1 and CDR2 are LNHDA and SQIVND (reference sequence). The CDR3 loop spans 15 amino acids. The CDR3 sequence is CASSMASGSPYEQYF. CDR3 DNA: TGTGCCAGTAGTATGGCTAGCGGGAGCCCCTACGAGCAGTACTTC.